This T cell receptor beta chain emerged from a study of metastatic and nonmetastatic thyroid tumors. General observations from the study: Reports indicated that malignant thyroid tumors showed significantly higher TCR beta diversity than benign nodules did, in blood and tumor.

With MiXCR, TCRdb called clones anew from the PCR reads. The sample shows about 40,000 clones, about 10% of them seen only once. Every patient was untreated before thyroid surgery. This clone was picked up many times. Antigen unknown. This CDR3 is built from 12 residues. Trimming removed 6 bases from V and 7 bases from J, with 12 bases in between. Specimen: blood. This chain links TRBV12-3 or TRBV12-4 with TRBJ1-2; D unclear. The source is a female donor with papillary thyroid cancer or a benign thyroid nodule (not recorded which). Some clones in this sample may be carry-over from other donors' samples. CDR3 DNA sequence: TGTGCCAGCAGCCCCAGGACCCCTGGCTACACCTTC. It yields the protein CASSPRTPGYTF.